This T cell receptor beta chain comes out of a study of molecular identifiers for immune sequencing clone quantification. About the study: Four of five RNA aliquots from around 18,000 or 91,000 naive CD8 T cells were sequenced.

This clonotype was counted ten times or more. Its antigen is undetermined. General study results and limits: Jurkat TCR RNA spiked in from one cell reportedly remained identifiable amid one million naive cells. Shared barcodes on identical TCR molecules could underestimate the sizes of highly expanded clones.

The V end was cut by 4 bases, the J end by 2 bases, with 15 bases between. The CDR3 has 15 residues. CDR1 is MDHEN, CDR2 SYDVKM, per germline. TCRdb passed the PCR reads through MiXCR, listing each CDR3 protein once. The sample carries 600,000 to 650,000 distinct CDR3 sequences, about 20% recorded once. The sequencing input was naive CD8+ T cells from blood, with Jurkat cell RNA spiked in. Stated subset: FACS-sorted CD8+CD4-CCR7+CD45RA+ naive T cells. The clonotype was recovered from a human donor in good health. Some libraries in this study had Jurkat cell RNA spiked in. The rearrangement links TRBV28 to TRBJ2-7, with a weak D call TRBD1 (5 bases). Written as DNA, the CDR3 is TGTGCCAGCAGTTCGACCCTCCAGGGTACCTACGAGCAGTACTTC. Its protein is CASSSTLQGTYEQYF.